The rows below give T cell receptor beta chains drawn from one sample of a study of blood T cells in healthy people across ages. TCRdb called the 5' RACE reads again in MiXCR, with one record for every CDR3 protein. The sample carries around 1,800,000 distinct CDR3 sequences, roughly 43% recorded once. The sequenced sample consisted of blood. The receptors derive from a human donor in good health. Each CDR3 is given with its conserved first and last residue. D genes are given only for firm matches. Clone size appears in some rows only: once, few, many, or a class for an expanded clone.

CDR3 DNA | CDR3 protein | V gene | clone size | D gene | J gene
TGTGCCAGCGGAGAGGTAGTAGGGACCCAGTACTTC | CASGEVVGTQYF | TRBV11-3 | few | - | TRBJ2-5
TGTGCCAGCAGTCCCTACCCGGGACTAGCGGGCAAACAAGAGACCCAGTACTTC | CASSPYPGLAGKQETQYF | TRBV4-2 | - | TRBD2 | TRBJ2-5
TGTGCCAGCAGTCCTCTTTCGGGGGGAACATTTAATGAGCAGTTCTTC | CASSPLSGGTFNEQFF | TRBV28 | - | TRBD2 | TRBJ2-1
TGTGCCAGCAGTTTAGGGGGCAGGGGGACTAATGAAAAACTGTTTTTT | CASSLGGRGTNEKLFF | TRBV28 | - | TRBD1 | TRBJ1-4
TGCGCCAGTTCAATCCGGGACAGGTATATTGGGGGGCAGTTCTTC | CASSIRDRYIGGQFF | TRBV4-1 | - | TRBD1 | TRBJ2-1
TGCGCCAGCAGCTTGGGGCTAGTGGGGAATGATGAGCAGTTCTTC | CASSLGLVGNDEQFF | TRBV5-1 | - | - | TRBJ2-1
TGCGCCAGCAGCCTCAGGGGAGGAAGAGCTGGCTACACCTTC | CASSLRGGRAGYTF | TRBV5-1 | few | - | TRBJ1-2
TGTGCCAGCAGCCAAGCGGACAGGAACCCCTACAATGAGCAGTTCTTC | CASSQADRNPYNEQFF | TRBV4-2 | many | TRBD1 | TRBJ2-1
TGTGCCAGCAGTCCCGGACAGGCCTTCGAGACCCAGTACTTC | CASSPGQAFETQYF | TRBV6-6 | - | TRBD1 | TRBJ2-5
TGTGCCAGCAGCACCACCGGGACAGGGTACCACGAGCAGTACTTC | CASSTTGTGYHEQYF | TRBV7-2 | - | TRBD1 | TRBJ2-7
TGTGCCAGCAGCGCAAGACAGGCCCCTGTTGAAAAACTGTTTTTT | CASSARQAPVEKLFF | TRBV2 | - | - | TRBJ1-4
TGCAGCGTCGGCGGGATAAGAATTTACGAGCAGTACTTC | CSVGGIRIYEQYF | TRBV29-1 | few | - | TRBJ2-7
TGTGCCATCAGTGAGCACGTTGAAAACAATGAGCAGTTCTTC | CAISEHVENNEQFF | TRBV10-3 | - | - | TRBJ2-1
TGTGCCAGCAGCAGACCGGGACAGGGCATGAAAACGCAGTATTTT | CASSRPGQGMKTQYF | TRBV7-2 | few | TRBD1 | TRBJ2-3
TGTGCCAGCAGCCTCCAGACAGGATATCAAAACATTCAGTACTTC | CASSLQTGYQNIQYF | TRBV7-2 | few | - | TRBJ2-4
TGCGCCAGCAAGGGACTAGGGGGCAATGAGCAGTTCTTC | CASKGLGGNEQFF | TRBV5-1 | few | TRBD2 | TRBJ2-1
TGCGCCAGCAACGACGATAGCAGGGGGGGTAACAATGAGCAGTTCTTC | CASNDDSRGGNNEQFF | TRBV5-1 | - | - | TRBJ2-1
TGCAGTGCCTTGATGGGAGGTACCGGGGAGCTGTTTTTT | CSALMGGTGELFF | TRBV29-1 | - | - | TRBJ2-2
TGTGCCGGCAGCTTAGGTGTGGGGGATCAGCCCCAGCATTTT | CAGSLGVGDQPQHF | TRBV7-2 | few | - | TRBJ1-5
TGTGCCAGCAGTTTAATTCGGGGTTCGACTGGCTACACCTTC | CASSLIRGSTGYTF | TRBV27 | - | - | TRBJ1-2
TGCAGTGCTCGCCGGACAGGGCCTAACACTGAAGCTTTCTTT | CSARRTGPNTEAFF | TRBV20-1 | few | TRBD1 | TRBJ1-1
TGTGCCAGCAGCCCAGGGTTAGGAGGGTCCTACAATGAGCAGTTCTTC | CASSPGLGGSYNEQFF | TRBV11-2 | few | - | TRBJ2-1
TGCGCCAGCAGCTCCTCCCCGAGGACAGGGCATGGCTACACCTTC | CASSSSPRTGHGYTF | TRBV5-1 | - | TRBD1 | TRBJ1-2
TGTGCCAGCAGCTTATTTAGCGGGGCCACAGGCGAGCAGTACTTC | CASSLFSGATGEQYF | TRBV7-9 | - | TRBD2 | TRBJ2-7
TGCAGCGTTGAGGGAAGGGACAGTCTCTATGGCTACACCTTC | CSVEGRDSLYGYTF | TRBV29-1 | many | TRBD1 | TRBJ1-2
TGTGCCAGCAGCCACCTGAACCCCTATGGCTACACCTTC | CASSHLNPYGYTF | TRBV3-1 | - | - | TRBJ1-2